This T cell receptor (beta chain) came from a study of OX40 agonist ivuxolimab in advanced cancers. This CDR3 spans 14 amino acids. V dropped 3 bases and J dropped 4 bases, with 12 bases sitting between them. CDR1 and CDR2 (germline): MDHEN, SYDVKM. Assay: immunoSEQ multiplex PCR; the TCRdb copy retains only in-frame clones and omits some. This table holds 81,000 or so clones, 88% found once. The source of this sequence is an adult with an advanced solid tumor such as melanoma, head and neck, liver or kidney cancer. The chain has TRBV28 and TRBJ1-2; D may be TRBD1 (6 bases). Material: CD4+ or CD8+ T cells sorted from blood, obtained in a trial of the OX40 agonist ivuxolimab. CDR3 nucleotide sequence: TGTGCCAGCAGTTTTCTGGCAGGGGCCTATGGCTACACCTTC. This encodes CASSFLAGAYGYTF.